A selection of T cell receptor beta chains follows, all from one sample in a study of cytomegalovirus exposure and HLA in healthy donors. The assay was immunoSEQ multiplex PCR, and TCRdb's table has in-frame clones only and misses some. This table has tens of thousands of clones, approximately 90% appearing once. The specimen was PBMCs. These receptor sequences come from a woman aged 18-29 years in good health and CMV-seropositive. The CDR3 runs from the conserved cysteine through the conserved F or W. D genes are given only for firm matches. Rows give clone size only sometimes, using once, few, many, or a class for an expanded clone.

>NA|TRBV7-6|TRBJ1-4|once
TGTGCCAGCAGCTTAGTTAGAGGGAGTCCTAATGAAAAACTGTTTTTT
CASSLVRGSPNEKLFF
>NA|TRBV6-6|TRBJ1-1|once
TGTGCCAGCAGACCACCAGGGGTGAACACTGAAGCTTTCTTT
CASRPPGVNTEAFF
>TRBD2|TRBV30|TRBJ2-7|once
TGTGCCTGGAGGGGCGGGAGGGCTCACTACGAGCAGTACTTC
CAWRGGRAHYEQYF
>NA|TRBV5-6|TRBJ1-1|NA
TGTGCCAGCAGCTTCGGGGGCACTGAAGCTTTCTTT
CASSFGGTEAFF
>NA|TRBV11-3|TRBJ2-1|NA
TGTGCCAGCAGCCTAAGGGGTCGAAATGAGCAGTTCTTC
CASSLRGRNEQFF
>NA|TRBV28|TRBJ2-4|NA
TGTGCCAGCTCCCCTACTAGGGTAGCCAAAAACATTCAGTACTTC
CASSPTRVAKNIQYF
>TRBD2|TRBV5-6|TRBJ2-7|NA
TGTGCCAGCAGCGGGACTAGCGAGTCCTACGAGCAGTACTTC
CASSGTSESYEQYF
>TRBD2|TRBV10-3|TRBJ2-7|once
TGTGCCATCACTAGCGGGGGGGCTTTCGACGAGCAGTACTTC
CAITSGGAFDEQYF
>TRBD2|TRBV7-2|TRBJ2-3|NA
TGTGCCAGCAGCTTAGTGCTAGCGGGGGGCCTGGATACGCAGTATTTT
CASSLVLAGGLDTQYF
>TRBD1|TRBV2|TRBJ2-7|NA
TGTGCCAGCAGGGACAGGACGGAATACGAGCAGTACTTC
CASRDRTEYEQYF
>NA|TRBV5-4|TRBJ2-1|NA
TGTGCCAGCAGCTTGGGGCCCGCGACAGGACATCTGGATGAGCAGTTCTTC
CASSLGPATGHLDEQFF
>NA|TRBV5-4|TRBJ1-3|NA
TGTGCCAGCAGCTTGGACAGCAATGGAAACACCATATATTTT
CASSLDSNGNTIYF
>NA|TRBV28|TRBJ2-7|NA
TGTGCCAGCAGTTTACTGGTTAGCAGCTACGAGCAGTACTTC
CASSLLVSSYEQYF
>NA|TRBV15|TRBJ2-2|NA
TGTGCCACGGTTAGTACCGGGGAGCTGTTTTTT
CATVSTGELFF
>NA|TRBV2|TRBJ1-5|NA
TGTGCCAGCAGTCCAGGGGATTCTCAGCCCCAGCATTTT
CASSPGDSQPQHF
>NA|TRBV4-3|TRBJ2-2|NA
TGCGCCAGCAGCCAAGATATTGGTCGGGTAGGGGGTTCGAACACCGGGGAGCTGTTTTTT
CASSQDIGRVGGSNTGELFF
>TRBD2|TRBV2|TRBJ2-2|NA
TGTGCCAGAAGACTAGCGGGAGCCGGGTACGGGGAGCTGTTTTTT
CARRLAGAGYGELFF
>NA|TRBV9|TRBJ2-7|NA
TGTGCCAGCAGCGTAGGTGGGCGGGGAGCCCACTACGAGCAGTACTTC
CASSVGGRGAHYEQYF
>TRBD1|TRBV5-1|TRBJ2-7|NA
TGCGCCAGCAGCGAGGGGGACAGTTCCTACGAGCAGTACTTC
CASSEGDSSYEQYF
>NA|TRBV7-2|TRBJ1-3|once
TGTGCCAGCAGCTGGGGGCATGGAAACACCATATATTTT
CASSWGHGNTIYF
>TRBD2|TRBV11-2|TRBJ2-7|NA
TGTGCCAGCAGCCCCAGTCCCTGGCGGCTAGCGGACCCCTACGAGCAGTACTTC
CASSPSPWRLADPYEQYF
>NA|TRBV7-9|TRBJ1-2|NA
TGTGCCAGCAGCTTGGGGGAGGGTTATGGCTACACCTTC
CASSLGEGYGYTF
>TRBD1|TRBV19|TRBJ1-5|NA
TGTGCCAGTAGACGATACAGGGGAAGCCGTAGAGACAATCAGCCCCAGCATTTT
CASRRYRGSRRDNQPQHF
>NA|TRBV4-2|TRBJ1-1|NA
TGTGCCAGCAGCCACCCGAGAGGGATTATGGGAGAAGCTTTCTTT
CASSHPRGIMGEAFF
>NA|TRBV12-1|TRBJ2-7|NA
TGTGCCAGCAGCCAGTCCCGGGACAGGGTCTACGAGCAGTACTTC
CASSQSRDRVYEQYF
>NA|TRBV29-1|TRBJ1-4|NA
TGCAGCGTTGAAATCGGGGCAACTAATGAAAAACTGTTTTTT
CSVEIGATNEKLFF
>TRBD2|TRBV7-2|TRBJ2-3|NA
TGTGCCAGCAGCTCAACTAGCGGGGGGGCCGGCACAGATACGCAGTATTTT
CASSSTSGGAGTDTQYF
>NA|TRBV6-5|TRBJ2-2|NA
TGTGCCAGCAGTTACTCGGTAGAGAACACCGGGGAGCTGTTTTTT
CASSYSVENTGELFF
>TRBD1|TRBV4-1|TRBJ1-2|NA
TGCGCCAGCAGCCAATCGACAGGGGATGCAAACTATGGCTACACCTTC
CASSQSTGDANYGYTF
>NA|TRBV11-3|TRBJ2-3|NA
TGTGCCAGCAGCTTAGGGGCGCCCACAGATACGCAGTATTTT
CASSLGAPTDTQYF
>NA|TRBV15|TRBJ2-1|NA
TGTGCCACCAGCAGATTCAGGGTAGGCGATGAGCAGTTCTTC
CATSRFRVGDEQFF
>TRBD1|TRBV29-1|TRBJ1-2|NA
TGCAGCGTTGTCGCCTTCGACAGGGGATCCTATGGCTACACCTTC
CSVVAFDRGSYGYTF
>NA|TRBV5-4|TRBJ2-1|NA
TGTGCCAGCAGCCAGACAGGAGGAGGCGAGCAGTTCTTC
CASSQTGGGEQFF
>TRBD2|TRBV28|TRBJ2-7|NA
TGTGCCAGCAGGGGACTAGCGGGAGAATACGAGCAGTACTTC
CASRGLAGEYEQYF
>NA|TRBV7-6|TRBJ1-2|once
TGTGCCAGCAGCTCGTCCAGGGCATATGGCTACACCTTC
CASSSSRAYGYTF
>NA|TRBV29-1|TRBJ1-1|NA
TGCAGCGTGGAGGGGAACGCTGAAGCTTTCTTT
CSVEGNAEAFF
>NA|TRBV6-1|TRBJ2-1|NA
TGTGCCAGCAGTGTTGGGCGGGGAGGTGAGCAGTTCTTC
CASSVGRGGEQFF
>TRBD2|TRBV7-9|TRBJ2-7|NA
TGTGCCAGCAGCGAAGCGGGAGCCTCAATCTCCTACGAGCAGTACTTC
CASSEAGASISYEQYF
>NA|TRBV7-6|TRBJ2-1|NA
TGTGCCAGCAGCTTAACGGGCAATGAGCAGTTCTTC
CASSLTGNEQFF
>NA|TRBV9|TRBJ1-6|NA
TGTGCCAGCAGCGGTGGGGACCAGGGGAATTCACCCCTCCACTTT
CASSGGDQGNSPLHF
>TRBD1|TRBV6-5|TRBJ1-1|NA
TGTGCCAGCAGTTTGACAGGGGGCATTGAAGCTTTCTTT
CASSLTGGIEAFF
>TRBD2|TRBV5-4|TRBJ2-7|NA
TGTGCCAGCAGCTTGGAGGCGGGGGGAAGCCACGAGCAGTACTTC
CASSLEAGGSHEQYF
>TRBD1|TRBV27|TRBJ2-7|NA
TGTGCCAGCAGTTCGACAGGGCTGTACGAGCAGTACTTC
CASSSTGLYEQYF
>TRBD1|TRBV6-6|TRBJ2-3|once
TGTGCCAGCATGAAAGACAGGGCTAGCACAGATACGCAGTATTTT
CASMKDRASTDTQYF
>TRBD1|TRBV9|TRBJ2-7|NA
TGTGCCAGCAGCGTCGGATCAGGGGGCTCCTACGAGCAGTACTTC
CASSVGSGGSYEQYF
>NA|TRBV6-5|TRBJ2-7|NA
TGTGCCAGCAGTACAAGTCAGGGTTTCTACGAGCAGTACTTC
CASSTSQGFYEQYF
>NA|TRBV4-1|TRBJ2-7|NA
TGCGCCAGCAGCCAAGGCTCGACTAGCTACGAGCAGTACTTC
CASSQGSTSYEQYF
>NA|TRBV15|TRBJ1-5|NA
TGTGCCACCAGCAGGAGCGGAGATGGGGAGCCCCAGCATTTT
CATSRSGDGEPQHF
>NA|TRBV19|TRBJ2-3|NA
TGTGCCAGTAGGATTTACTTCACTAGCACAGATACGCAGTATTTT
CASRIYFTSTDTQYF
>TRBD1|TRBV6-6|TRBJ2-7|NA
TGTGCCAGCAGGGACACATACAGGGGGCCCTCCTACGAGCAGTACTTC
CASRDTYRGPSYEQYF
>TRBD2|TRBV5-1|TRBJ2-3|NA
TGCGCCAGTCACCGGGAGGTAGAAACAGATACGCAGTATTTT
CASHREVETDTQYF
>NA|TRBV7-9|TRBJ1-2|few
TGTGCCAGCAGCCCGGTTGGACGGAGGGACCCCTATGGCTACACCTTC
CASSPVGRRDPYGYTF
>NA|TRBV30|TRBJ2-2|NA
TGTGCCTGGAGTGGTACTAGCATGAACACCGGGGAGCTGTTTTTT
CAWSGTSMNTGELFF
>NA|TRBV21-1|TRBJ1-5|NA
TGTGCCAGCAGCAATGTTCGGCAGGGGGGTAATCAGCCCCAGCATTTT
CASSNVRQGGNQPQHF
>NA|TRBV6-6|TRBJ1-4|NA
TGTGCCAGCCAGACAGGCCATGAAAAACTGTTTTTT
CASQTGHEKLFF
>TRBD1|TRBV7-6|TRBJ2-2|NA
TGTGCCAGCAGCAGGACAGGGGTGCCCGGGGAGCTGTTTTTT
CASSRTGVPGELFF
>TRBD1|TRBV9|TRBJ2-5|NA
TGTGCCAGCAGCGCCCGGGACAGGTTGAGGGAGACCCAGTACTTC
CASSARDRLRETQYF